Shown below are 24 T cell receptor beta chains from a single sample sequenced in a study of CD8 T cells in Susac syndrome. An input of roughly 0.5 to 1 ug of RNA was subjected to reverse transcription using random hexamers. TCRdb re-analysed the immunoSEQ multiplex PCR reads in MiXCR, keeping a single row per CDR3 protein. The sample yields roughly 190,000 distinct CDR3 sequences, approximately 94% seen once. Sequences were obtained from CD4+ T cells from PBMCs. The receptor source for this set is a human donor in good health.

The chain links TRBV7-3 to TRBJ2-7; D unclear. This CDR3 is 13 amino acids long. Germline loops: CDR1 SGHTA, CDR2 FQGTGA. V shed 5 bases and J shed 6 bases, with 14 bases lying between them. The DNA of the CDR3 is TGTGCCAGCAGCGCCGCACACGGTGGCGAGCAGTACTTC. This encodes CASSAAHGGEQYF.

The chain recombines TRBV7-2 with TRBJ1-1, with 11 bases fitting TRBD1. CDR1 is SGHTA and CDR2 is FQGNSA in the germline V gene. This CDR3 has 15 amino acids. J gave up 5 bases and V 4 bases, and 6 bases lay outside the gene matches. For the CDR3, the DNA is TGTGCCAGCAGCTATGGACAGGGGGCACGGACTGAAGCTTTCTTT. Amino acids: CASSYGQGARTEAFF.

V gene TRBV5-1 combines with J gene TRBJ1-4; possibly TRBD1 for D (6 bases). With 3 bases removed from V and 7 bases from J, the gap between germline ends came to 13 bases. The CDR3 has 14 amino acids. CDR1 is SGHRS and CDR2 is YFSETQ in the germline V gene. The CDR3 spells CASSSGHSFEKLFF. CDR3 sequence (DNA): TGCGCCAGCAGCTCGGGACACTCATTTGAAAAACTGTTTTTT.

The J gene is TRBJ2-5, the V gene TRBV29-1, with 13 bases aligning to TRBD2. The V gene's germline CDR1 is SQVTM and CDR2 ANQGSEA. CDR3 length: 15 residues. V trimming: 6 bases; J trimming: 4 bases; junction bases outside the gene matches: 8. The CDR3 coding sequence is TGCAGCGTATCGGGGACTAGCGGGGTTGGAGAGACCCAGTACTTC. Translation gives CSVSGTSGVGETQYF. Full variable domain (missing parts from reference TRBV29-1 and TRBJ2-5): SAVISQKPSRDICQRGTSLTIQCQVDSQVTMMFWYRQQPGQSLTLIATANQGSEATYESGFVIDKFPISRPNLTFSTLTVSNMSPEDSSIYLCSVSGTSGVGETQYFGPGTRLLVL.

The rearrangement links TRBV3-1 to TRBJ2-1, with 9 bases identical to TRBD2. This CDR3 has 17 amino acids. From germline, CDR1 is LGHDT and CDR2 YNNKEL (reference sequence). V was pared by 2 bases and J by 8 bases, with 13 bases of the junction left unmatched. CDR3 DNA sequence: TGTGCCAGCAGCCAACTTGCGGGGGGGCTTATTTTGGATGAGCAGTTCTTC. This translates into CASSQLAGGLILDEQFF.

The rearrangement links TRBV20-1 to TRBJ2-5; tentative D call: TRBD2 (6 bases). The CDR3 spans 14 residues. Germline CDR1 and CDR2: DFQATT and SNEGSKA (reference sequence). V was pared by 0 bases and J by 11 bases, with 19 bases between. This chain's CDR3 is CSAREAGTLASQYF. The CDR3 nucleotides are TGCAGTGCTAGAGAGGCAGGGACTCTCGCGTCTCAGTACTTC.

The gene calls are TRBV3-1 and TRBJ1-3; 7 positions match TRBD1. CDR3 size: 15 residues. Per the germline V gene, CDR1 is LGHDT and CDR2 is YNNKEL (reference sequence). Trimming cost V 5 bases and J 2 bases; bases outside gene matches: 6. DNA of the CDR3: TGTGCCAGCAGCTTTCAAGGGACAGCTGGAAACACCATATATTTT. It encodes CASSFQGTAGNTIYF. The whole variable domain, remainder taken from reference TRBV3-1 and TRBJ1-3, is DTAVSQTPKYLVTQMGNDKSIKCEQNLGHDTMYWYKQDSKKFLKIMFSYNNKELIINETVPNRFSPKSPDKAHLNLHINSLELGDSAVYFCASSFQGTAGNTIYFGEGSWLTVV.

The chain is built from TRBV18 and TRBJ2-7; 10 bases fit TRBD1. V dropped 3 bases and J dropped 5; count of bases not matched to a gene: 7. CDR3 length: 15 residues. Germline values: CDR1 KGHSH, CDR2 LQKENI. Here the CDR3 DNA reads TGTGCCAGCTCACCGAGGGACAGGGGAGTGGACGAGCAGTACGTC. It codes for CASSPRDRGVDEQYV.

The chain uses TRBV7-2 and TRBJ2-1, with TRBD2 matching over 12 bases. The CDR3 has 15 residues. The V gene end was trimmed by 5 bases and the J gene end by 4 bases; junction bases not matched to a gene: 3. The germline V gene has CDR1 SGHTA and CDR2 FQGNSA. The CDR3 bases are TGTGCCAGCAGCGTAGGGACTAGCGGGTACAATGAGCAGTTCTTC. Protein product: CASSVGTSGYNEQFF.

This rearrangement joins TRBV5-1 to TRBJ2-2; no definite D call. Trimming stripped 9 bases from V and 2 bases from J, with 8 bases between. The V gene's germline CDR1 is SGHRS and CDR2 YFSETQ. This CDR3 spans 12 amino acids. CDR3 sequence: CATTQNTGELFF. CDR3 coding DNA: TGCGCCACAACACAAAACACCGGGGAGCTGTTTTTT.

The rearrangement links TRBV9 to TRBJ2-2, with D uncertain. The ends were cut back, 1 base at V and 2 bases at J, with 9 bases in the middle. The V gene's germline CDR1 is SGDLS and CDR2 YYNGEE. The CDR3 has 15 amino acids. CDR3: CASSVLGRNTGELFF. DNA for the CDR3: TGTGCCAGCAGCGTATTGGGTCGTAACACCGGGGAGCTGTTTTTT.

The rearrangement links TRBV10-3 to TRBJ1-3; tentatively, D is TRBD1 (6 bases). Germline V lookup: CDR1 ENHRY, CDR2 SYGVKD. The ends were cut back, 6 bases at V and 1 base at J, with 10 bases in the middle. This CDR3 region has 14 residues. This CDR3 reads CAIRGQGSGNTIYF. CDR3 nucleotide sequence: TGTGCCATCAGAGGGCAGGGGTCTGGAAACACCATATATTTT.

This chain links TRBV4-2 with TRBJ2-3; D is tentatively TRBD1 or TRBD2 (5 bases each). The germline V gene encodes CDR1 LGHNA and CDR2 YNFKEQ. With 1 base removed from V and 0 bases from J, the gap between germline ends came to 20 bases. This CDR3 region has 19 residues. The CDR3 sequence: CASSQGRDPARPSTDTQYF. In nucleotides, the CDR3 is TGTGCCAGCAGCCAAGGCCGGGACCCCGCCCGACCTAGCACAGATACGCAGTATTTT.

This chain joins TRBV19 and TRBJ1-2, with TRBD1 matching over 8 bases. Trimming took 7 bases from V and 6 from J; bases not matched to a gene: 4. Germline V lookup: CDR1 LNHDA, CDR2 SQIVND (reference sequence). The CDR3 has 12 residues. In DNA form, the CDR3 reads TGTGCCAGTACTCGGACAGGGAATGGCTACACCTTC. It translates to CASTRTGNGYTF.

The V call is TRBV6-1, the J call TRBJ1-2, with D perhaps matching TRBD1 (5 bases). This CDR3 has 16 residues. Germline CDR1 is MNHNS and CDR2 is SASEGT. Trimming took 4 bases from V and 2 from J, leaving 17 bases between them. Here the CDR3 DNA reads TGTGCCAGCAGTGCCGATACCGGGACCACAAACTATGGCTACACCTTC. Its translation is CASSADTGTTNYGYTF.

J is TRBJ2-7 and V is TRBV7-2; no definite D call. CDR1 SGHTA and CDR2 FQGNSA come from the germline V gene. Trimming took off 1 base at V and 2 bases at J, with 9 bases between the two ends. This CDR3 comprises 14 residues. The CDR3 region is CASSLGHTPYEQYF. Written as DNA, the CDR3 is TGTGCCAGCAGCTTAGGACACACCCCCTACGAGCAGTACTTC. Full variable domain (remainder filled in from reference TRBV7-2 and TRBJ2-7): GAGVSQSPSNKVTEKGKDVELRCDPISGHTALYWYRQSLGQGLEFLIYFQGNSAPDKSGLPSDRFSAERTGGSVSTLTIQRTQQEDSAVYLCASSLGHTPYEQYFGPGTRLTVT.

The rearrangement links TRBV20-1 to TRBJ1-3; 8 bases line up with TRBD1. The length of the CDR3 is 14 residues. The V segment lost 6 bases and the J segment 0 bases; nucleotides outside the gene matches: 4. The germline V gene encodes CDR1 DFQATT and CDR2 SNEGSKA (reference sequence). In DNA, the CDR3 is TGCAGTGCGCCGACAGGGGCCTCTGGAAACACCATATATTTT. Translation: CSAPTGASGNTIYF.

J is TRBJ2-2 and V is TRBV11-1; tentative D call: TRBD2 (6 bases). The V gene lost 2 bases and the J gene lost 1 base, with 8 bases spanning the gap. Germline lookup yields CDR1 SGHAT and CDR2 FQDESV (reference sequence). The CDR3 has 15 residues. The DNA of the CDR3 is TGTGCCAGCAGCTTATCGGAGGGGAACACCGGGGAGCTGTTTTTT. Encoded protein: CASSLSEGNTGELFF.

The chain couples TRBV6-5 to TRBJ2-1; 9 bases are a match to TRBD2. The ends lost 4 bases at V and 9 bases at J; junction bases unmatched: 13. The length of the CDR3 is 16 residues. Germline values: CDR1 MNHEY, CDR2 SVGAGI. The chain's CDR3 is CASSLRSASGVSEQFF. DNA of the CDR3: TGTGCCAGCAGTTTACGGTCGGCTAGCGGGGTTAGTGAGCAGTTCTTC.

The chain joins TRBV29-1 to TRBJ2-1; 7 nucleotides line up with TRBD2. The CDR3 sequence is 13 residues long. Germline V gene sequence: CDR1 SQVTM, CDR2 ANQGSEA. After removal of 8 bases from V and 9 bases from J, the junction contained 13 bases not matched to a gene. The CDR3 sequence is CSHETTSVGEQFF. CDR3 in DNA: TGCAGCCACGAAACCACTAGCGTAGGTGAGCAGTTCTTC.

This chain joins TRBV19 and TRBJ2-3; 7 nucleotides match TRBD1. The V segment lost 3 bases and the J segment 3 bases; nucleotides outside the gene matches: 6. The CDR3 spans 15 residues. CDR1 is LNHDA, CDR2 SQIVND, per germline (reference sequence). As DNA, the CDR3 is TGTGCCAGTAGTATGATTACGACAGGGACAGATACGCAGTATTTT. It is translated as CASSMITTGTDTQYF.

In its sample, this clonotype was seen once. The V call is TRBV29-1, the J call TRBJ2-2, with TRBD2 identical over 11 bases. Trimming took 4 bases from V and 4 from J; bases not matched to a gene: 2. In germline, CDR1 is SQVTM, CDR2 ANQGSEA. The CDR3 sequence is 14 residues long. The DNA for the CDR3 is TGCAGCGTTGCGACTAGCGGGGTCACCGGGGAGCTGTTTTTT. Its protein product is CSVATSGVTGELFF.

The chain joins TRBV7-9 to TRBJ1-6; TRBD1 agrees at 7 bases. This CDR3 is built from 16 residues. Germline V gene sequence: CDR1 SEHNR, CDR2 FQNEAQ (reference sequence). Trimming took 5 bases from V and 8 from J; bases not matched to a gene: 12. The CDR3 is CASSPDQGVGYSPLHF. The CDR3 nucleotides read TGTGCCAGCAGCCCGGATCAGGGGGTGGGGTATTCACCCCTCCACTTT.

The CDR3 spells CASSVQTGEIQPQHF. The CDR3 DNA is TGTGCCAGTAGTGTTCAGACAGGGGAAATTCAGCCCCAGCATTTT. J is TRBJ1-5 and V is TRBV19, with TRBD1 identical over 8 bases. With 5 bases clipped from V and 6 bases from J, the junction kept 9 bases outside the gene matches. Germline V CDR1 and CDR2: LNHDA, SQIVND (reference sequence). The length of the CDR3 is 15 residues.